Included here is one TCR beta chain sequence, with context. The antigen is not known. The data were taken from a study of T cell responses to AZD1222 COVID-19 vaccine. Study-wide results and caveats: The peak T cell response came first, and repertoires were sampled only after it. Along spike, vaccine-associated CD4 TCRs were found throughout, with dominance at 160-218 and 743-854. As reported, nearly half of all spike-specific TCRs target variant regions that are unmutated. Clonal diversity was possibly underestimated, and the donors were mostly white British, with more females.

TCRdb's copy holds only in-frame clones and misses some; the assay was immunoSEQ multiplex PCR. The sample lists roughly 120,000 clones, 91% seen once, with over 6.5% in the top ten. Germline V gene data show CDR1 as SGHRS and CDR2 as YFSETQ. V was shortened by 7 bases and J by 5 bases, with 15 bases between the two germline ends. The CDR3 runs to 13 residues. This chain connects TRBV5-1 to TRBJ2-5; D remains ambiguous. This sequence was found in an adult in good health. The starting material was peripheral blood, obtained on day 0 of AZD1222 vaccination. The CDR3 sequence is CASRSAPVETQYF. The CDR3, as DNA: TGCGCCAGCCGGTCGGCGCCGGTGGAGACCCAGTACTTC.